These T cell receptor beta chains were read from a single sample in a study of cytomegalovirus exposure and HLA in healthy donors. The protocol was immunoSEQ multiplex PCR, while the TCRdb copy is restricted to in-frame clones and leaves out a portion. The sample carries roughly 180,000 clones, 65% to 90% recorded once. Sequencing used PBMCs. The origin of the receptors is a girl aged 2-9 years in good health and CMV-seropositive. Both conserved end residues are part of each CDR3. The D gene is left open where the match is weak. Clone sizes are given selectively: once, few, many, or a class where the clone is expanded.

abundance	j_gene	d_gene	v_gene	len	CDR3aa	CDR3nt
once	TRBJ1-1	NA	TRBV30	20	CAWSVVSHPIDRTLIGVAFF	TGTGCCTGGAGTGTAGTATCCCACCCCATAGACCGGACTTTGATAGGTGTAGCTTTCTTT
NA	TRBJ2-7	TRBD2	TRBV5-1	16	CASGPSGRARPHEQYF	TGCGCCAGCGGCCCGAGCGGGAGGGCCCGTCCCCACGAGCAGTACTTC
NA	TRBJ2-3	NA	TRBV5-1	13	CASSPTGTDTQYF	TGCGCCAGCAGCCCTACGGGAACAGATACGCAGTATTTT
NA	TRBJ2-1	NA	TRBV7-8	15	CASSFGTPQYNEQFF	TGTGCCAGCAGCTTCGGGACTCCTCAATACAATGAGCAGTTCTTC
NA	TRBJ2-2	NA	TRBV30	15	CAWSFTGSNTGELFF	TGTGCCTGGAGTTTCACAGGCTCGAACACCGGGGAGCTGTTTTTT
NA	TRBJ1-2	NA	TRBV5-1	14	CASSLVGGVYGYTF	TGCGCCAGCAGCTTGGTAGGGGGTGTCTATGGCTACACCTTC
NA	TRBJ2-7	NA	TRBV7-9	18	CASSLDSGFRDPDNEQYF	TGTGCCAGCAGCTTAGATTCGGGGTTCCGCGACCCAGATAACGAGCAGTACTTC
once	TRBJ2-3	NA	TRBV2	14	CASSSPNPPGTQYF	TGTGCCAGCAGTAGTCCCAACCCCCCAGGTACGCAGTATTTT
NA	TRBJ2-2	NA	TRBV6-5	15	CASGLGTLYTGELFF	TGTGCCAGCGGCCTCGGGACTCTCTACACCGGGGAGCTGTTTTTT
NA	TRBJ2-1	TRBD2	TRBV7-3	15	CASSLNGGLDNEQFF	TGTGCCAGCAGCTTAAACGGTGGACTAGACAATGAGCAGTTCTTC
NA	TRBJ2-2	NA	TRBV9	16	CASSVSRQGNTGELFF	TGTGCCAGCAGCGTCAGCAGGCAGGGGAACACCGGGGAGCTGTTTTTT
NA	TRBJ1-2	NA	TRBV27	14	CASSLAARGYGYTF	TGTGCCAGCAGTTTGGCAGCCCGGGGGTATGGCTACACCTTC
NA	TRBJ2-7	TRBD2	TRBV10-2	14	CSSSGPAGGYEQYF	TGCTCTTCCTCAGGACCGGCGGGGGGTTACGAGCAGTACTTC
NA	TRBJ2-2	TRBD1	TRBV4-2	16	CASSYRTGQTHGELFF	TGTGCCAGCAGCTATCGGACAGGACAGACCCACGGGGAGCTGTTTTTT
few	TRBJ2-3	TRBD1	TRBV10-3	15	CAASPPTGGRYTQYF	TGTGCCGCCAGCCCCCCGACAGGGGGCCGATATACGCAGTATTTT
NA	TRBJ2-7	TRBD1	TRBV11-3	13	CASSPGQGDEQYF	TGTGCCAGCAGTCCCGGACAGGGCGACGAGCAGTACTTC
NA	TRBJ1-3	TRBD1	TRBV28	17	CASSTQTGPLSGNTIYF	TGTGCCAGCAGTACACAGACAGGGCCCCTCTCTGGAAACACCATATATTTT
NA	TRBJ2-1	TRBD2	TRBV19	15	CASSMDSGAYNEQFF	TGTGCCAGTAGTATGGATAGCGGGGCCTACAATGAGCAGTTCTTC
NA	TRBJ1-2	TRBD1	TRBV27	18	CASSNGTGGFEGDFGYTF	TGTGCCAGCAGTAACGGGACAGGGGGCTTCGAGGGTGATTTCGGCTACACCTTC
NA	TRBJ2-1	NA	TRBV11-3	15	CASSLGRLAPRNQFF	TGTGCCAGCAGCTTAGGACGGCTAGCGCCAAGAAATCAGTTCTTC
NA	TRBJ1-1	TRBD1	TRBV6-1	13	CASSDTGDTEAFF	TGTGCCAGCAGCGACACAGGGGACACTGAAGCTTTCTTT
once	TRBJ2-5	TRBD2	TRBV5-8	15	CASSLGGGGQETQYF	TGTGCCAGCAGCTTGGGCGGGGGGGGCCAAGAGACCCAGTACTTC
NA	TRBJ2-1	NA	TRBV30	14	CAMAEGSGYNEQFF	TGTGCGATGGCGGAGGGTAGCGGTTACAATGAGCAGTTCTTC
NA	TRBJ1-5	NA	TRBV5-8	13	CASSDRNNQPQHF	TGTGCCAGCAGCGACAGAAACAATCAGCCCCAGCATTTT
NA	TRBJ2-6	NA	TRBV7-3	12	CASSFAWSVLTF	TGTGCCAGCAGCTTTGCGTGGAGCGTCCTGACTTTC
NA	TRBJ1-2	TRBD1	TRBV6-1	14	CASSETGTDRGYTF	TGTGCCAGCAGTGAAACGGGGACGGACAGGGGCTACACCTTC
NA	TRBJ1-2	TRBD1	TRBV6-1	13	CASSDGQGCGYTF	TGTGCCAGCAGTGACGGACAGGGATGTGGCTACACCTTC
NA	TRBJ1-1	TRBD1	TRBV30	16	CAWSDRGQIIDTEAFF	TGTGCCTGGAGTGACAGGGGCCAAATTATCGACACTGAAGCTTTCTTT
once	TRBJ2-5	TRBD2	TRBV7-8	15	CASSLGSSGQETQYF	TGTGCCAGCAGCTTAGGTTCTAGCGGCCAAGAGACCCAGTACTTC
NA	TRBJ2-1	TRBD1	TRBV6-6	15	CASIPGQGIFDEQFF	TGTGCCAGCATCCCGGGACAGGGTATCTTCGATGAGCAGTTCTTC
once	TRBJ1-5	NA	TRBV9	15	CASSISGNGNQPQHF	TGTGCCAGCAGCATCTCAGGGAATGGCAATCAGCCCCAGCATTTT
NA	TRBJ1-1	NA	TRBV19	11	CASSKGKEAFF	TGTGCCAGTAGTAAGGGGAAGGAAGCTTTCTTT
NA	TRBJ2-5	NA	TRBV18	19	CASSPRLGNAGTKSGTQYF	TGTGCCAGCTCACCACGGCTGGGAAACGCGGGAACAAAGTCGGGGACCCAGTACTTC
NA	TRBJ2-7	NA	TRBV27	15	CASSFYGESGYEQYF	TGTGCCAGCAGTTTCTACGGGGAGAGTGGTTACGAGCAGTACTTC
NA	TRBJ2-7	NA	TRBV6-5	13	CASSPPVAGEQYF	TGTGCCAGCAGCCCCCCGGTCGCGGGGGAGCAGTACTTC
NA	TRBJ1-2	NA	TRBV10-3	16	CAISVYVVFWHYGYTF	TGTGCCATCAGTGTATATGTGGTCTTTTGGCACTATGGCTACACCTTC
NA	TRBJ1-1	NA	TRBV18	13	CASSPGSGTEAFF	TGTGCCAGCTCACCAGGTTCGGGCACTGAAGCTTTCTTT